This is a list of T cell receptor beta chains from one sample in a study of neurological immune-mediated disorders. TCRdb independently ran MiXCR on the 5' RACE reads; one entry per CDR3 protein. The sample carries about 59,000 distinct CDR3 sequences, approximately 25% recorded once. Sequenced input: PBMCs. These receptors were obtained from a man aged 55 to 69 with HTLV-1-associated myelopathy (HAM/TSP). The CDR3 runs from the conserved cysteine through the conserved F or W. The D gene is left open where the match is weak. A row's size may be missing; if present it is once, few, many or a size class.

clone_size: many; j_call: TRBJ1-6; d_call: NA; v_call: TRBV7-8; cdr3_nt: TGTGCCAGCAGCTTATCTCGGCCGCGGGAGAGCTCCTATAATTCACCCCTCCACTTT; cdr3_aa: CASSLSRPRESSYNSPLHF
clone_size: NA; j_call: TRBJ1-2; d_call: NA; v_call: TRBV6-2/TRBV6-3; cdr3_nt: TGTGCCAGCAGCCCGGACTTAACCCGAGGGGGCTACACCTTC; cdr3_aa: CASSPDLTRGGYTF
clone_size: few; j_call: TRBJ2-6; d_call: NA; v_call: TRBV5-4; cdr3_nt: TGTGCCAGCTCCCTTGAAGGGGCGTCTGGGGACAACGTCCTGACTTTC; cdr3_aa: CASSLEGASGDNVLTF
clone_size: many; j_call: TRBJ2-1; d_call: TRBD2; v_call: TRBV5-5; cdr3_nt: TGTGCCAGCAGCGCCCTAGCGGGAGGCTACAATGAGCAGTTCTTC; cdr3_aa: CASSALAGGYNEQFF
clone_size: many; j_call: TRBJ2-2; d_call: NA; v_call: TRBV6-5; cdr3_nt: TGTGCCAGCAGTTACTCCCCCGCCCGAATGGGGGCCTTGGTGAACACCGGGGAGCTGTTTTTT; cdr3_aa: CASSYSPARMGALVNTGELFF
clone_size: many; j_call: TRBJ2-1; d_call: NA; v_call: TRBV6-2/TRBV6-3; cdr3_nt: TGTGCCAGCAGTTCGGGGCCAAATGAGCAGTTCTTC; cdr3_aa: CASSSGPNEQFF
clone_size: once; j_call: TRBJ2-7; d_call: TRBD2; v_call: TRBV18; cdr3_nt: TGTGCCAGCTCACCACCGAACGGGGTAACCTTGACTAGCGGGGGACTGGAGCAGTACTTC; cdr3_aa: CASSPPNGVTLTSGGLEQYF
clone_size: many; j_call: TRBJ2-5; d_call: TRBD1; v_call: TRBV5-1; cdr3_nt: TGCGCCAGCAGCTCGTCGGGACAGGGCGGGGAGACCCAGTACTTC; cdr3_aa: CASSSSGQGGETQYF
clone_size: many; j_call: TRBJ2-1; d_call: TRBD1; v_call: TRBV27; cdr3_nt: TGTGCCAGCGGCACTCCTAGGGACAGAGGGAATGAGCAGTTCTTC; cdr3_aa: CASGTPRDRGNEQFF
clone_size: NA; j_call: TRBJ2-7; d_call: TRBD2; v_call: TRBV4-1; cdr3_nt: TGCGCCAGCAGCCGACCGGGGGGGTACGAGCAGTACTTC; cdr3_aa: CASSRPGGYEQYF
clone_size: NA; j_call: TRBJ2-7; d_call: TRBD2; v_call: TRBV5-1; cdr3_nt: TGCGCCAGCAGCTTGGGTAGCGGGAGGTGGAGCGAGCAGTACTTC; cdr3_aa: CASSLGSGRWSEQYF
clone_size: NA; j_call: TRBJ2-5; d_call: TRBD2; v_call: TRBV20-1; cdr3_nt: TGCAGTGCTAGTGGCGGGAGTACGGAGACCCAGTACTTC; cdr3_aa: CSASGGSTETQYF
clone_size: many; j_call: TRBJ2-2; d_call: TRBD2; v_call: TRBV7-6; cdr3_nt: TGTGCCAGCAGCGCCTTAGCGGGAGGGGGAAACACCGGGGAGCTGTTTTTT; cdr3_aa: CASSALAGGGNTGELFF
clone_size: many; j_call: TRBJ1-2; d_call: NA; v_call: TRBV9; cdr3_nt: TGTGCCAGCAGCAACCAGGTTAACTATGGCTACACCTTC; cdr3_aa: CASSNQVNYGYTF
clone_size: many; j_call: TRBJ2-4; d_call: NA; v_call: TRBV5-1; cdr3_nt: TGCGCCAGCAGCTTGGATGGGGTAGCCAAAAACATTCAGTACTTC; cdr3_aa: CASSLDGVAKNIQYF
clone_size: NA; j_call: TRBJ2-1; d_call: TRBD1; v_call: TRBV6-1; cdr3_nt: TGTGCCAGCAGCGAGTCAGGGGGCGCTTCGAATGAGCAGTTCTTC; cdr3_aa: CASSESGGASNEQFF
clone_size: many; j_call: TRBJ1-6; d_call: NA; v_call: TRBV9; cdr3_nt: TGTGCCAGCAGCCCAGGACTTAATAATTCACCCCTCCACTTT; cdr3_aa: CASSPGLNNSPLHF
clone_size: NA; j_call: TRBJ1-1; d_call: TRBD1; v_call: TRBV12-3/TRBV12-4; cdr3_nt: TGTGCCAGCAGCCACCGGACAGGGATCTCAACTGAAGCTTTCTTT; cdr3_aa: CASSHRTGISTEAFF
clone_size: many; j_call: TRBJ1-2; d_call: NA; v_call: TRBV9; cdr3_nt: TGTGCCAGCAGCGTAGCTGGTAGGGATTCCGGCTACACCTTC; cdr3_aa: CASSVAGRDSGYTF
clone_size: NA; j_call: TRBJ2-2; d_call: NA; v_call: TRBV20-1; cdr3_nt: TGCAGTGCTAGAGCCATTGGACGTAACACCGGGGAGCTGTTTTTT; cdr3_aa: CSARAIGRNTGELFF
clone_size: NA; j_call: TRBJ2-7; d_call: TRBD2; v_call: TRBV5-1; cdr3_nt: TGCGCCAGCAGCTATGTAGCGGGAAGCTCCTACGAGCAGTACTTC; cdr3_aa: CASSYVAGSSYEQYF
clone_size: many; j_call: TRBJ2-1; d_call: TRBD2; v_call: TRBV7-9; cdr3_nt: TGTGCCAGCAGGAGCGGGATGATCCACAACAATGAGCAGTTCTTC; cdr3_aa: CASRSGMIHNNEQFF
clone_size: NA; j_call: TRBJ2-7; d_call: NA; v_call: TRBV20-1; cdr3_nt: TGCAGTACTCACAGGGGGGGCGGTAACGAGCAGTACTTC; cdr3_aa: CSTHRGGGNEQYF
clone_size: many; j_call: TRBJ2-1; d_call: NA; v_call: TRBV5-1; cdr3_nt: TGCGCCAGCAGCTCGAGACCAGGCTCCTACAATGAGCAGTTCTTC; cdr3_aa: CASSSRPGSYNEQFF
clone_size: few; j_call: TRBJ1-1; d_call: NA; v_call: TRBV5-6; cdr3_nt: TGTGCCAGCAGCTTCGGTGGAGTTGGCACTGAAGCTTTCTTT; cdr3_aa: CASSFGGVGTEAFF
clone_size: many; j_call: TRBJ1-5; d_call: NA; v_call: TRBV12-3/TRBV12-4; cdr3_nt: TGTGCCAGCAGTTTAGGCGATGCTGGCAATCAGCCCCAGCATTTT; cdr3_aa: CASSLGDAGNQPQHF
clone_size: many; j_call: TRBJ1-2; d_call: NA; v_call: TRBV2; cdr3_nt: TGTGCCAGCAGTGTAAAACCGAACACTGGCTACACCTTC; cdr3_aa: CASSVKPNTGYTF
clone_size: NA; j_call: TRBJ1-1; d_call: TRBD1; v_call: TRBV4-2; cdr3_nt: TGTGCCAGCAGCCAAGATCCCAGGGGGAAGAACACTGAAGCTTTCTTT; cdr3_aa: CASSQDPRGKNTEAFF
clone_size: many; j_call: TRBJ2-1; d_call: NA; v_call: TRBV4-1; cdr3_nt: TGCGCCAGCAGCCAACAGGGACTCAACAATGAGCAGTTCTTC; cdr3_aa: CASSQQGLNNEQFF
clone_size: many; j_call: TRBJ2-7; d_call: NA; v_call: TRBV7-9; cdr3_nt: TGTGCCAGCAGCACCCCTCGCGGCAGGGGCCACGAGCAGTACTTC; cdr3_aa: CASSTPRGRGHEQYF
clone_size: many; j_call: TRBJ2-7; d_call: TRBD2; v_call: TRBV2; cdr3_nt: TGTGCCAGCAGTGGACTAGCGGGGCCCTACGAGCAGTACTTC; cdr3_aa: CASSGLAGPYEQYF